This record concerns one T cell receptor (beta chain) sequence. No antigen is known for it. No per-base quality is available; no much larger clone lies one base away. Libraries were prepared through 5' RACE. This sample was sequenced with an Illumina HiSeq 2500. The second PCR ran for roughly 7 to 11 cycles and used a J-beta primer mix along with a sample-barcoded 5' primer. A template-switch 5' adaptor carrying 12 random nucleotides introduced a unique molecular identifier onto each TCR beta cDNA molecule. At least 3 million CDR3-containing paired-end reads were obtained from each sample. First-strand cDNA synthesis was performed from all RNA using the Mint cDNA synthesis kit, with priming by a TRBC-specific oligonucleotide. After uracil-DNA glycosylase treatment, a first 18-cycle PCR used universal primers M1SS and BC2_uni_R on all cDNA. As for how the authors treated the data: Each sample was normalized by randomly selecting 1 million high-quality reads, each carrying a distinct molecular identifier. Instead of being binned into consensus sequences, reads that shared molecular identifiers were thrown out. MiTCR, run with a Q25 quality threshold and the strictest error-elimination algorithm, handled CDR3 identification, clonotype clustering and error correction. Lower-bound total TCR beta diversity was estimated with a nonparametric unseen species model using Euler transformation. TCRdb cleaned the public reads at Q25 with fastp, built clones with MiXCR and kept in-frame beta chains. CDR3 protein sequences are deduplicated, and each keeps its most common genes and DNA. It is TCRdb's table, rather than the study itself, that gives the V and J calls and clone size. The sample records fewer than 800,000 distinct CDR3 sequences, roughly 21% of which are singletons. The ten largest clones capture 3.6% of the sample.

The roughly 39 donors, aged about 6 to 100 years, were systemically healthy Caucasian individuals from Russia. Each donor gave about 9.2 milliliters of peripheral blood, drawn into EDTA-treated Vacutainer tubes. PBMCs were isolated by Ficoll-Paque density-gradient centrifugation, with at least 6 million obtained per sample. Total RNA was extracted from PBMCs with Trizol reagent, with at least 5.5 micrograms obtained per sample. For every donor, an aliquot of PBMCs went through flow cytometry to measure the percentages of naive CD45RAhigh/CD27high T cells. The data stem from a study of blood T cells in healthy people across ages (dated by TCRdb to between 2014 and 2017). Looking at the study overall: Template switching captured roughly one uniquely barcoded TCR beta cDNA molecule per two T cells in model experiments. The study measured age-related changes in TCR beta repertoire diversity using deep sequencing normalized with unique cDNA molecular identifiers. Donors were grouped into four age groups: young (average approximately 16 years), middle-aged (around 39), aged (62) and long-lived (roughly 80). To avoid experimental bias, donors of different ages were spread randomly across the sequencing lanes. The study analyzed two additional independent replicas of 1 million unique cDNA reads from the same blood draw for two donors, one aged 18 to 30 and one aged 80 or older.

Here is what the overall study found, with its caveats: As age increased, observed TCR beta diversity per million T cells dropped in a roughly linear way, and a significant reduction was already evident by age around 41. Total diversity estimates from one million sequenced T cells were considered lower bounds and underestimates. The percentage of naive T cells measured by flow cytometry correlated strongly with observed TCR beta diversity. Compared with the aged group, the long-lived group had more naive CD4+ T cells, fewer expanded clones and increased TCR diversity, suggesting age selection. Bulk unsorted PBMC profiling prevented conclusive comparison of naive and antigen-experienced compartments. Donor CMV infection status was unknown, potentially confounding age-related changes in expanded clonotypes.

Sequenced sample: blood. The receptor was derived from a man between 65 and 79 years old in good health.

The CDR3 reads CASSRGQDHQPQHF. In nucleotide form, the sequence is TGTGCCAGCAGCCGCGGACAGGATCATCAGCCCCAGCATTTT. The rearrangement joined TRBV6-2 or TRBV6-3 to TRBJ1-5; the junction holds 7 bases that match TRBD1. For this chain, trimming is 6 bases at the V end and 5 bases at the J end, and the number of junction bases without a gene match is 7. CDR1 and CDR2 were assigned from the germline V gene as MNHEY and SVGEGT. The CDR3 sequence holds 14 residues, the cysteine and phenylalanine included. Only the CDR3 portion is preserved as DNA: 42 bases, with reading frame beginning at the first base.